This T cell receptor (beta chain) appears in the sequencing data of a study of cytomegalovirus exposure and HLA in healthy donors. Broader study findings: Earlier results showed most TCR beta V segments being productive about 87% or about 30% of the time.

Notes on this clone: Its antigen is not known.

This CDR3 spans 12 amino acids. Trimming took 8 bases from V and 7 from J, leaving 17 bases between them. Germline values: CDR1 SQVTM, CDR2 ANQGSEA. Use of 60 Vbeta and 13 Jbeta primers characterized the PCR. The data were produced by immunoSEQ multiplex PCR, yet TCRdb's version contains in-frame clones alone and is incomplete. This sample has around 200,000 clones; approximately 84% occur once, and the top ten carry approximately 0.62%. The material sequenced was PBMCs. The rearrangement uses TRBV29-1 and TRBJ2-5; tentatively, D is TRBD2 (5 bases). This receptor was obtained from a woman aged 40 to 49 in good health and CMV-seronegative. The CDR3 loop is CSYWRQDGTQYF. The CDR3 bases are TGCAGCTACTGGAGGCAAGACGGGACCCAGTACTTC.